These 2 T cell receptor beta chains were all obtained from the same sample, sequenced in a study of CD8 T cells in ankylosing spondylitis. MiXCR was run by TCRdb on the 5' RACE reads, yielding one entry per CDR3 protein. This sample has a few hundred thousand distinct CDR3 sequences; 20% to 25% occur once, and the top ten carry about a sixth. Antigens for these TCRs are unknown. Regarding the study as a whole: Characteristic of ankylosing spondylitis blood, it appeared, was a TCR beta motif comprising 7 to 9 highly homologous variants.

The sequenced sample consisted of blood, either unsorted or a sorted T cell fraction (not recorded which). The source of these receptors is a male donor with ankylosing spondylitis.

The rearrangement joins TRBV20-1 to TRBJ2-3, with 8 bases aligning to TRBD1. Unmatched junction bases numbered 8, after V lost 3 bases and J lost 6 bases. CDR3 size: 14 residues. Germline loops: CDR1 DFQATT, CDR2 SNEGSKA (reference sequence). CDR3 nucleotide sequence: TGCAGTGCTAGTCCCGGACAGGGCCCTGATACGCAGTATTTT. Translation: CSASPGQGPDTQYF.

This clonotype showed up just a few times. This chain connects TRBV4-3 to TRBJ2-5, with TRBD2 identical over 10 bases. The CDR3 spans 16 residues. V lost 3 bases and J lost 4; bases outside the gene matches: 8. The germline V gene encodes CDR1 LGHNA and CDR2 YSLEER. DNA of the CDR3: TGCGCCAGCAGCCAGGGCTCTAGCGGGAGCTCAGAGACCCAGTACTTC. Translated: CASSQGSSGSSETQYF.